A selection of T cell receptor beta chains follows, all from one sample in a study of CD8 T cells in ankylosing spondylitis. Each CDR3 protein is one row after TCRdb ran MiXCR on the 5' RACE reads. This table has 350,000 to 450,000 distinct CDR3 sequences, 20% to 30% appearing once. The sequenced sample was blood, either unsorted or a sorted T cell fraction (not recorded which). The origin of the receptors is a male donor with ankylosing spondylitis. Each CDR3 is given with its conserved first and last residue.

V gene	J gene	CDR3 protein
TRBV20-1	TRBJ2-4	CSAKVGGTLAKNIQYF
TRBV6-1	TRBJ2-7	CASRARQGQSYEQYF
TRBV15	TRBJ2-6	CATSRDKDSSGANVLTF
TRBV29-1	TRBJ2-1	CSVDPSGSSGEQFF
TRBV11-2	TRBJ1-5	CASSFSFLQPQHF
TRBV5-1	TRBJ1-3	CASSFESSGNTIYF
TRBV25-1	TRBJ1-6	CASSEWKGNNSPLHF
TRBV3-1	TRBJ2-6	CASSHPSGTGGSGANVLTF
TRBV3-1	TRBJ2-2	CAAQAYGSETGELFF
TRBV7-2	TRBJ2-1	CASNLGTGNNEQFF
TRBV7-8	TRBJ1-4	CASSRDRAGGKLFF
TRBV5-1	TRBJ2-1	CASSLFAGASYNEQFF
TRBV4-1	TRBJ1-2	CASSQAGMANYGYTF
TRBV27	TRBJ2-7	CASSRGTGVPYEQYF
TRBV29-1	TRBJ1-2	CSVGGADTYYGYTF
TRBV7-7	TRBJ2-1	CASSSTSGGSYNEQFF
TRBV29-1	TRBJ2-1	CSVLTSNDLEQFF
TRBV20-1	TRBJ2-1	CSARDSQRENVVSYNEQFF
TRBV15	TRBJ1-2	CATSRAVDPYGYTF
TRBV7-9	TRBJ2-2	CASSISSGDTGELFF
TRBV20-1	TRBJ2-3	CSARETGTDTQYF
TRBV20-1	TRBJ1-1	CSPRGDREAFF
TRBV20-1	TRBJ2-3	CSATTGTGTDTQYF
TRBV11-2	TRBJ2-2	CASSLGYQREGGTGELFF
TRBV7-9	TRBJ2-2	CASSLDRDFAGELFF
TRBV29-1	TRBJ2-5	CSVDPGARETQYF
TRBV4-1	TRBJ2-1	CASSQGWKDSNEQFF
TRBV14	TRBJ2-4	CASRVGGLAKNIQYF
TRBV12-3/TRBV12-4	TRBJ1-2	CASSSTDRMFETNYGYTF
TRBV11-2	TRBJ1-2	CASSLERILGYTF
TRBV4-1	TRBJ1-1	CASSQVTLNTEAFF
TRBV20-1	TRBJ2-1	CSYRTQSYNEQFF
TRBV5-5	TRBJ2-7	CASSLLQTGEGLGEQYF